This T cell receptor beta chain was sequenced in a study of shared clonotypes between healthy human individuals. It was into CD45RA+ naive and CD45RA-negative memory subsets that the CD4+ cells were split. Of note for this clone: Its antigen is as yet unknown.

The study, taken as a whole, reports: Non-shared clonotypes had lower generation probabilities than those shared by all four donors.

The ends were cut back, 3 bases at V and 0 bases at J, with 9 bases in the middle. The CDR3 consists of 15 residues. From germline, CDR1 is SGHNT and CDR2 YENEEA. Produced via immunoSEQ multiplex PCR; TCRdb's table is partial and in-frame only. Of fewer than 1.4 million clones listed, 75% to 80% are singletons. The sequencing input was memory CD4+ T cells from PBMCs. Described subset: CD45RA-negative fraction. This chain uses TRBV11-3 with TRBJ1-3, with D tentatively TRBD1 (5 bases). This TCR came from a young man in good health. Some clones in this sample may be carry-over from other donors' samples. CDR3 coding DNA: TGTGCCAGCAGCTTCGGGGGGTCCTCTGGAAACACCATATATTTT. Translating gives CASSFGGSSGNTIYF.